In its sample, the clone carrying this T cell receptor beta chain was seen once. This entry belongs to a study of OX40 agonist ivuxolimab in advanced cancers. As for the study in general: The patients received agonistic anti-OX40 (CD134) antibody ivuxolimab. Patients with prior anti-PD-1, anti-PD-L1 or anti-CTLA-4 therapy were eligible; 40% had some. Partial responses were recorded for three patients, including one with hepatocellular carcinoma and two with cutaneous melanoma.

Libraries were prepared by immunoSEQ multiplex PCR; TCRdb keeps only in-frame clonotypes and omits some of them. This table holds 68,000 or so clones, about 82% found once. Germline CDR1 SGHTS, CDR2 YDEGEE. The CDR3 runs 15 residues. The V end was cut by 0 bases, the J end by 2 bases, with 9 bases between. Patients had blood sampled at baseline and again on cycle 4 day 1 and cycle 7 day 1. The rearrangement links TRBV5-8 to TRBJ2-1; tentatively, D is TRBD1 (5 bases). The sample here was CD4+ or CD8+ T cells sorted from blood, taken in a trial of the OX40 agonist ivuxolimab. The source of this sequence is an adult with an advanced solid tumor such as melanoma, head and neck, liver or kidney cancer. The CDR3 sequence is CASSLDRLAYNEQFF. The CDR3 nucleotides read TGTGCCAGCAGCTTGGACAGGCTAGCCTACAATGAGCAGTTCTTC.